Listed below are T cell receptor beta chains from one sample, sequenced in a study of blood T cells in healthy people across ages. One entry per CDR3 protein results from TCRdb running MiXCR on the 5' RACE reads. The sample shows about 1.1 million distinct CDR3 sequences, 35% to 40% of them seen only once. Source material: blood. The receptors shown here come from a man aged 18 to 29 in good health. The CDR3 runs from the conserved cysteine through the conserved F or W. Each record gives: J gene, clone size, D gene, V gene, CDR3 protein, CDR3 DNA. The D gene is left open where the match is weak. The size entry is marked missing in some rows and otherwise reads once, few, many or a size class.

TRBJ2-1 | few | . | TRBV29-1 | CSPGGAGEYNEQFF | TGCAGCCCTGGGGGGGCAGGGGAATACAATGAGCAGTTCTTC
TRBJ2-2 | . | . | TRBV4-1 | CASSQTDYTGELFF | TGCGCCAGCAGCCAAACAGACTACACCGGGGAGCTGTTTTTT
TRBJ2-7 | . | . | TRBV10-3 | CAISGGLAYEQYF | TGTGCCATCTCCGGAGGGCTAGCCTACGAGCAGTACTTC
TRBJ2-1 | . | . | TRBV6-6 | CASSYREVGPFF | TGTGCCAGCAGTTACCGGGAAGTGGGACCGTTCTTC
TRBJ2-3 | . | . | TRBV4-2 | CASSPRRVRKDTQYF | TGTGCCAGCAGCCCAAGGAGGGTTAGGAAAGATACGCAGTATTTT
TRBJ2-1 | few | TRBD2 | TRBV24-1 | CATSDFLAGAHNEQFF | TGTGCCACCAGTGATTTCCTAGCGGGGGCCCACAATGAGCAGTTCTTC
TRBJ1-1 | . | . | TRBV5-5 | CASSQRVGPNTEAFF | TGTGCCAGCAGCCAACGGGTAGGGCCGAACACTGAAGCTTTCTTT
TRBJ1-3 | once | . | TRBV12-3/TRBV12-4 | CASSRTEISGNTIYF | TGTGCCAGCAGTCGGACGGAAATATCTGGAAACACCATATATTTT
TRBJ2-3 | few | TRBD1 | TRBV29-1 | CSVGQLSTDTQYF | TGCAGCGTGGGACAGCTAAGCACAGATACGCAGTATTTT
TRBJ1-2 | . | . | TRBV24-1 | CATSESLANYGYTF | TGTGCCACCAGTGAAAGTCTGGCTAACTATGGCTACACCTTC
TRBJ2-2 | once | TRBD2 | TRBV6-2/TRBV6-3 | CASKLAGLTGELFF | TGTGCCAGCAAACTAGCGGGACTCACCGGGGAGCTGTTTTTT
TRBJ2-7 | . | . | TRBV5-5 | CASSSLAGTYNEQYF | TGTGCCAGCAGCTCACTGGCAGGGACCTACAATGAGCAGTACTTC
TRBJ2-3 | . | . | TRBV3-1 | CASRLGPGGDTQYF | TGTGCCAGCAGACTCGGGCCCGGCGGGGATACGCAGTATTTT
TRBJ2-3 | . | . | TRBV12-3/TRBV12-4 | CASSDRTSSDWSTDTQYF | TGTGCCAGCAGTGACCGGACGTCTTCGGATTGGAGCACAGATACGCAGTATTTT
TRBJ1-5 | . | . | TRBV7-2 | CASSGWGGNQPQHF | TGTGCCAGCAGCGGATGGGGGGGCAATCAGCCCCAGCATTTT
TRBJ1-5 | . | . | TRBV7-8 | CASSLRGTKWDQPQHF | TGTGCCAGCAGCTTACGAGGGACAAAGTGGGATCAGCCCCAGCATTTT
TRBJ1-2 | few | . | TRBV9 | CASSPTGGHYGYTF | TGTGCCAGCAGCCCCACGGGCGGACACTATGGCTACACCTTC
TRBJ1-2 | . | TRBD1 | TRBV2 | CASREEAGTVGYTF | TGTGCCAGCAGGGAGGAAGCGGGGACAGTTGGCTACACCTTC
TRBJ1-1 | . | . | TRBV29-1 | CSVGGETEAFF | TGCAGCGTGGGGGGGGAGACTGAAGCTTTCTTT
TRBJ1-4 | . | . | TRBV6-1 | CASGGLGGTNEKLFF | TGTGCCAGCGGAGGACTCGGGGGAACTAATGAAAAACTGTTTTTT
TRBJ1-1 | . | TRBD1 | TRBV4-1 | CASSQGQGWTEVFF | TGCGCCAGCAGCCAGGGACAGGGTTGGACTGAAGTTTTCTTT
TRBJ2-1 | few | . | TRBV2 | CASNNIIDTLLNEQFF | TGTGCCAGCAATAATATCATCGACACCTTACTCAATGAGCAGTTCTTC
TRBJ2-1 | . | TRBD2 | TRBV9 | CASSAGLADEQFF | TGTGCCAGCAGCGCGGGACTAGCTGATGAGCAGTTCTTC
TRBJ2-7 | . | TRBD1 | TRBV4-1 | CASSRPGTGFYEQYF | TGCGCCAGCAGCCGACCCGGGACAGGATTCTACGAGCAGTACTTC
TRBJ1-2 | . | . | TRBV6-5 | CASSYSLGGERGYTF | TGTGCCAGCAGTTACTCGCTAGGAGGGGAGCGCGGCTACACCTTC
TRBJ2-1 | . | TRBD1 | TRBV6-6 | CASSYPRDRVHNEQFF | TGTGCCAGCAGTTACCCCCGGGACAGGGTCCACAATGAGCAGTTCTTC
TRBJ2-7 | once | . | TRBV3-1 | CASSQAAWRDSATYEQYF | TGTGCCAGCAGCCAAGCCGCATGGAGGGACAGCGCTACCTACGAGCAGTACTTC
TRBJ2-3 | . | . | TRBV6-5 | CASSYSWRVVPDTQYF | TGTGCCAGCAGTTACTCATGGAGGGTGGTCCCAGATACGCAGTATTTT
TRBJ2-6 | few | . | TRBV6-6 | CASSSLPGFGANVLTF | TGTGCCAGCAGTTCCCTACCAGGGTTTGGGGCCAACGTCCTGACTTTC
TRBJ1-1 | many | . | TRBV12-3/TRBV12-4 | CASSFPGSEAFF | TGTGCCAGCAGTTTCCCCGGGTCTGAAGCTTTCTTT
TRBJ1-2 | . | . | TRBV2 | CASSERQPNYGYTF | TGTGCCAGCAGTGAAAGACAGCCTAACTATGGCTACACCTTC